The present entry profiles one TCR beta chain with its context. What it binds is not known. This entry is derived from a study of cytomegalovirus exposure and HLA in healthy donors. Overall study: Both the 95 to 150 validation repertoires and the roughly 640 first-cohort repertoires used the same platform, as reported by a later analysis. Study findings and constraints: Researchers catalogued over 150 TCR beta chains as cytomegalovirus-associated. Through in vitro validation, three CMV-associated chains were shown to be specific for CMV antigens. Reportedly, diagnosis of cytomegalovirus status by the classifier showed high specificity and sensitivity.

The V segment lost 5 bases and the J segment 6 bases; nucleotides outside the gene matches: 13. The CDR3 totals 17 residues. The germline V gene encodes CDR1 SEHNR and CDR2 FQNEAQ (reference sequence). Here immunoSEQ multiplex PCR was the method, and the copy in TCRdb shows in-frame clones only, minus some. The table includes approximately 200,000 clones, around nine tenths detected once. This chain uses TRBV7-9 with TRBJ2-1; 10 positions match TRBD2. The sequenced sample was PBMCs. This receptor was identified in a woman aged 18-30 years in good health and CMV-seronegative. The CDR3, as DNA: TGTGCCAGCAGCCTCCACTCTAGCGGGAGCACCGGCAATGAGCAGTTCTTC. This codes for CASSLHSSGSTGNEQFF. Complete variable domain (other parts from reference TRBV7-9 and TRBJ2-1): DTGVSQNPRHKITKRGQNVTFRCDPISEHNRLYWYRQTLGQGPEFLTYFQNEAQLEKSRLLSDRFSAERPKGSFSTLEIQRTEQGDSAMYLCASSLHSSGSTGNEQFFGPGTRLTVL.